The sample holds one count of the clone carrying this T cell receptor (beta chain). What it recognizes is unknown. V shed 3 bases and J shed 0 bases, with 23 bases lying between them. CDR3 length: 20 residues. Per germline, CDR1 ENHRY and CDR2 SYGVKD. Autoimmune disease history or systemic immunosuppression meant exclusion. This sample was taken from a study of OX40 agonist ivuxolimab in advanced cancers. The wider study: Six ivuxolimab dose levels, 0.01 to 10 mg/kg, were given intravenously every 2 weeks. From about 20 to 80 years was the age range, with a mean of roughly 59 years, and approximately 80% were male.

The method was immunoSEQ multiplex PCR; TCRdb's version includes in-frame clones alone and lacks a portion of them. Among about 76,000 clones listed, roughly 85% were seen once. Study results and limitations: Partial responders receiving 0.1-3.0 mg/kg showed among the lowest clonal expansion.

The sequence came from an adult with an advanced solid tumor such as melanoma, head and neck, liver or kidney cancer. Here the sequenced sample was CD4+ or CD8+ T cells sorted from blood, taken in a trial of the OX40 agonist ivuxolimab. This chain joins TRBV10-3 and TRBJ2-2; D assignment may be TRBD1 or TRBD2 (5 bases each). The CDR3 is CAISEGLGTYNLPNTGELFF. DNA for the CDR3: TGTGCCATCAGTGAAGGTTTGGGGACCTACAATCTACCGAACACCGGGGAGCTGTTTTTT.